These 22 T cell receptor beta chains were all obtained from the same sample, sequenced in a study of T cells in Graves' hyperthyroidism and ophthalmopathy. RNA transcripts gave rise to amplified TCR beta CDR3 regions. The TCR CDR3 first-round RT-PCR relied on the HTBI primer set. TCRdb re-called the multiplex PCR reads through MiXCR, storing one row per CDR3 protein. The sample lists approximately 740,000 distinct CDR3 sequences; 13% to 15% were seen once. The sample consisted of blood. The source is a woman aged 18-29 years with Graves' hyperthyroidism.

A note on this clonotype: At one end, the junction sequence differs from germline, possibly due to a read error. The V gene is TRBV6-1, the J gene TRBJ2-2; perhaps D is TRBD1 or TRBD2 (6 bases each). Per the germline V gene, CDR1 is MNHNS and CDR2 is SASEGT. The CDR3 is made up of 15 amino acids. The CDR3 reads CATSDATGALRELFF. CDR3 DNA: TGTGCCACCAGTGACGCAACGGGGGCCTTGCGCGAGCTGTTTTTT.

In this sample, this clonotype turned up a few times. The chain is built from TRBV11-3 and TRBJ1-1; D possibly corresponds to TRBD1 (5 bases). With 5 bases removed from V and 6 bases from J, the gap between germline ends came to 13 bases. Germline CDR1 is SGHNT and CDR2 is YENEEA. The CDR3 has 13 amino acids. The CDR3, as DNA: TGTGCCAGCAGCGAAGGCGGGGCGGCTGAAGCTTTCTTT. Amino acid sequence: CASSEGGAAEAFF.

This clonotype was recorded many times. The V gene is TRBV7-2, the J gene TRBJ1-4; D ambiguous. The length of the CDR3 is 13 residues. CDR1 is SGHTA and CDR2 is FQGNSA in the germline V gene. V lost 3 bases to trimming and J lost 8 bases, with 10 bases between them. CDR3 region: CASSFPLSEKLFF. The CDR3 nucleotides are TGTGCCAGCAGCTTCCCCTTGTCCGAAAAACTGTTTTTT.

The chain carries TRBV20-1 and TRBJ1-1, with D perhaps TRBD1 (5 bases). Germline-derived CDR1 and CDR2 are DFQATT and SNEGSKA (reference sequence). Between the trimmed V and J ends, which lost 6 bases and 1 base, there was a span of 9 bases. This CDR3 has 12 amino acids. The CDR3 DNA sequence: TGCAGTGCCCCAGACAGGAACACTGAAGCTTTCTTT. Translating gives CSAPDRNTEAFF.

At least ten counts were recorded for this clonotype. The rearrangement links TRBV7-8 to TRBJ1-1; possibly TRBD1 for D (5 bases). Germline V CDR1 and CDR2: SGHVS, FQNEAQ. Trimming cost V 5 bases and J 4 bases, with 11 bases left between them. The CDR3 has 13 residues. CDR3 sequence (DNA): TGTGCCAGCAGCAATGGGGGAGGCACTGAAGCTTTCTTT. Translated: CASSNGGGTEAFF.

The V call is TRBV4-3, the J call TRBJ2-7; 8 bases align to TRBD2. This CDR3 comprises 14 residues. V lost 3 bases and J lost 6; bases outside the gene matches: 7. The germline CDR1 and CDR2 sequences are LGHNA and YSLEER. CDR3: CASSQGLGTIEQYF. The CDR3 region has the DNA TGCGCCAGCAGCCAGGGACTAGGGACTATCGAGCAGTACTTC.

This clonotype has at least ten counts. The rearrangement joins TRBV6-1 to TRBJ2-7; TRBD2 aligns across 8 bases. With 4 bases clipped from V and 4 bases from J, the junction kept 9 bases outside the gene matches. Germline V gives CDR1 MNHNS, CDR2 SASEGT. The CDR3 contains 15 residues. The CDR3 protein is CASSGASGSIYEQYF. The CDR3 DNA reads TGTGCCAGCAGTGGAGCAAGCGGGAGTATATACGAGCAGTACTTC.

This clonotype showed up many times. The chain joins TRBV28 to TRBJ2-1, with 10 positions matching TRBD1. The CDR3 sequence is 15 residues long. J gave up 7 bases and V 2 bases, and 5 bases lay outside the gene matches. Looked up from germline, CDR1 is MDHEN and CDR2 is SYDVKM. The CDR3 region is CASSLVGQGKNEQFF. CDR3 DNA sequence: TGTGCCAGCAGTTTAGTGGGACAGGGGAAGAATGAGCAGTTCTTC.

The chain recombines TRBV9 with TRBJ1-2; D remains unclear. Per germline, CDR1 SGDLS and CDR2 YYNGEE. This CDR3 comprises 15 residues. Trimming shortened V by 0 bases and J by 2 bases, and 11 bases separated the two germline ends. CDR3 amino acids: CASSVDPGGNYGYTF. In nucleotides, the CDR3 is TGTGCCAGCAGCGTAGACCCCGGTGGGAACTATGGCTACACCTTC.

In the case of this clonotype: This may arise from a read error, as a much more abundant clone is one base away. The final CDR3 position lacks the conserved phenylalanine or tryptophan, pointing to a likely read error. The CDR3 DNA reads TGTGCCAGCTCACCTTCTCCGTGGGACAGGGACCACTCCTACGAGCAGTACTCC. Translating it yields CASSPSPWDRDHSYEQYS. This chain uses TRBV18 with TRBJ2-7, with TRBD1 matching over 9 bases. The CDR3 contains 18 residues. V was pared by 3 bases and J by 0 bases, with 12 bases of the junction left unmatched. Germline loops: CDR1 KGHSH, CDR2 LQKENI.

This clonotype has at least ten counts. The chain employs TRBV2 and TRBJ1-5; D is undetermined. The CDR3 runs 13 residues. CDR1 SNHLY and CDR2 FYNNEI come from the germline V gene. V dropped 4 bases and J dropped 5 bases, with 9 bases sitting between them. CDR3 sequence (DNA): TGTGCCAGCAGTGTGGGGAGGGATCAGCCCCAGCATTTT. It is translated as CASSVGRDQPQHF.

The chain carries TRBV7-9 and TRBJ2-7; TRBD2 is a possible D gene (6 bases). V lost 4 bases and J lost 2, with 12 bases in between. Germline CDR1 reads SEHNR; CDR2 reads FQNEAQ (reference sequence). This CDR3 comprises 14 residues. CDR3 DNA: TGTGCCAGCAGCTCGGTAGCGGAGCCCTACGAGCAGTACTTC. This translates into CASSSVAEPYEQYF. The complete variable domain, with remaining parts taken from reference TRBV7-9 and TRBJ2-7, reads DTGVSQNPRHKITKRGQNVTFRCDPISEHNRLYWYRQTLGQGPEFLTYFQNEAQLEKSRLLSDRFSAERPKGSFSTLEIQRTEQGDSAMYLCASSSVAEPYEQYFGPGTRLTVT.

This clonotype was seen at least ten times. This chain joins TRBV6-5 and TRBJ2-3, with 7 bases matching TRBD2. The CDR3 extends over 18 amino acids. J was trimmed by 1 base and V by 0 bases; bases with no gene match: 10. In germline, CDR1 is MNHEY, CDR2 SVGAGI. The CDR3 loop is CASSYSTVGGRGTDTQYF. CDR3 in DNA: TGTGCCAGCAGTTACTCGACGGTGGGAGGGAGGGGCACAGATACGCAGTATTTT.

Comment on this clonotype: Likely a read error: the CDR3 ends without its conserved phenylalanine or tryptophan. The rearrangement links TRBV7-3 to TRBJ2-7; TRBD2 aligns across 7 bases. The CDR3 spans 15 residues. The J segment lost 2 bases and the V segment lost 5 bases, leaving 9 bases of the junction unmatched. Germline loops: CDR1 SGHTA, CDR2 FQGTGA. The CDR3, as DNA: TGTGCCAGCAGCCCCACGGCGGGAGAAGCCTACGAGCAGTACTCC. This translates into CASSPTAGEAYEQYS.

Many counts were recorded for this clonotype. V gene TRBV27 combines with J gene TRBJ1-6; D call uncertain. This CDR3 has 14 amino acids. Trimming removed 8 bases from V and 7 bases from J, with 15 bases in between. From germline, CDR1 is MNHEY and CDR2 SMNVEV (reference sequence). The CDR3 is CASVSWMVNSPLHF. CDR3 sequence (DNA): TGTGCCAGCGTGAGCTGGATGGTCAATTCACCCCTCCACTTT.

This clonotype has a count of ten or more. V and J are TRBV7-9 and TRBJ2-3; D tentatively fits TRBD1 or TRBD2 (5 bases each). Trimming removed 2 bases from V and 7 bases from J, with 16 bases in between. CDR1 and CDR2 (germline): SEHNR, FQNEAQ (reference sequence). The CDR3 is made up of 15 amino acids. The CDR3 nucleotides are TGTGCCAGCAGCTTACGTTCCTGGGACGAGAATACGCAGTATTTT. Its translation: CASSLRSWDENTQYF. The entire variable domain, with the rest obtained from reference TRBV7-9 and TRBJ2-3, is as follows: DTGVSQNPRHKITKRGQNVTFRCDPISEHNRLYWYRQTLGQGPEFLTYFQNEAQLEKSRLLSDRFSAERPKGSFSTLEIQRTEQGDSAMYLCASSLRSWDENTQYFGPGTRLTVL.

CDR3 nucleotide sequence: TGTGCCAGCAGAGGAGGCAGGGACAGTGAGCAGTTCTTC. This codes for CASRGGRDSEQFF. The chain uses TRBV25-1 and TRBJ2-1; 7 positions agree with TRBD1. The CDR3 is 13 residues long. V shed 6 bases and J 9 bases; nucleotides not matched to a gene: 8. CDR1 and CDR2 from the germline V gene are MGHDK and SYGVNS.

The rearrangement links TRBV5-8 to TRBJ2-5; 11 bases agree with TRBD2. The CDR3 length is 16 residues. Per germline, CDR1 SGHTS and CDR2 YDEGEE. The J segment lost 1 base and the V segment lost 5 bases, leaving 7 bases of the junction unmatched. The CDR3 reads CASRTGTSGLQETQYF. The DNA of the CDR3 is TGTGCCAGCAGGACCGGGACTAGCGGACTCCAAGAGACCCAGTACTTC.

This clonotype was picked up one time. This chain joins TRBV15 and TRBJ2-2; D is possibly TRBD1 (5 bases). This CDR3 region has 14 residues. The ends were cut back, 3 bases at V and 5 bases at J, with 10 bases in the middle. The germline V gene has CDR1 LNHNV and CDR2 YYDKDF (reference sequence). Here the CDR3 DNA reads TGTGCCACCAGCAGCGACAGAGTTACCGGGGAGCTGTTTTTT. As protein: CATSSDRVTGELFF.

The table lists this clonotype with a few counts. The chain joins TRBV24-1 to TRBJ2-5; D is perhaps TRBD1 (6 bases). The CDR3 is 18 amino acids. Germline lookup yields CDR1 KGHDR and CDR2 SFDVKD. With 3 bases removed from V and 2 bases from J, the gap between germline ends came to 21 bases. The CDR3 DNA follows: TGTGCCACCAGTGATCCAACTACAGGGCACGAGGCTCAAGAGACCCAGTACTTC. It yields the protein CATSDPTTGHEAQETQYF.

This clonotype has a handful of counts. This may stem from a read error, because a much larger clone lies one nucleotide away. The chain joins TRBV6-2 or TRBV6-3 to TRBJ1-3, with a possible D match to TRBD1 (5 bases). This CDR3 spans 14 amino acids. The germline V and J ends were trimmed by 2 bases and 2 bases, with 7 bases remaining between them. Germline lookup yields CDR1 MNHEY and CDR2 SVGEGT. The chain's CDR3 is CASSYGGTGNTIYF. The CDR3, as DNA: TGTGCCAGCAGTTACGGGGGAACTGGAAACACCATATATTTT.

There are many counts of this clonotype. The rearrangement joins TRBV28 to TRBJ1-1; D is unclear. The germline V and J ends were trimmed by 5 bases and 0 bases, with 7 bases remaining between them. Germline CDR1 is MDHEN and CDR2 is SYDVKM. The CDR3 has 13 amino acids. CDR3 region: CASSLQVNTEAFF. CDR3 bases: TGTGCCAGCAGTCTCCAGGTGAACACTGAAGCTTTCTTT.